This T cell receptor beta chain originates from a study of blood T cell repertoires in COVID-19. The wider study: The United States, Italy and Spain supplied acute and convalescent COVID-19 samples. Sample material is recorded as cDNA or gDNA derived from T cells, B-cell-depleted T cells, or PBMCs.

Produced via immunoSEQ multiplex PCR; TCRdb's table is partial and in-frame only. The sample lists about 330,000 clones; around 90% were seen once. The V gene lost 8 bases and the J gene lost 3 bases, with 7 bases spanning the gap. This CDR3 comprises 11 residues. Germline-derived CDR1 and CDR2 are MNHNY and SVGAGI (reference sequence). The study recruited people aged about 18 to 90 years across more than 20 US areas. Cohorts were based on clinical histories the participants reported. The TCR originated in a woman in her twenties or thirties who had recovered from COVID-19. The chain is built from TRBV6-6 and TRBJ1-1; D gene ambiguous. Source material: PBMCs or T cells enriched from blood (not recorded which). CDR3 nucleotide sequence: TGTGCCAGCGCCGGAGACACTGAAGCTTTCTTT. The encoded protein is CASAGDTEAFF.